This TCR beta chain was sequenced during a study of T cell changes during pregnancy in multiple sclerosis. This CDR3 has 16 residues. V dropped 3 bases and J dropped 4 bases, with 16 bases sitting between them. Germline V gene sequence: CDR1 LGHNA, CDR2 YNFKEQ. Clones were sequenced by immunoSEQ multiplex PCR, and TCRdb holds only the in-frame ones, with some missing. Among under 25,000 clones, around four fifths were seen once, and the ten largest hold approximately 15%. The sequencing here drew on CD8+ T cells from peripheral blood mononuclear cells, taken in the first trimester of pregnancy. The chain recombines TRBV4-2 with TRBJ2-1; D unresolved. This TCR came from a female donor in good health, enrolled as a control in a pregnancy study. This CDR3 is CASSQGDSPAYNEQFF. The CDR3 region has the DNA TGTGCCAGCAGCCAGGGTGATAGCCCTGCTTACAATGAGCAGTTCTTC.